This T cell receptor beta chain was sequenced for a study of CXCR3-negative and CXCR3-positive naive CD8 T cells. The method, 5' RACE with UMI labels, was used to prepare the TRB cDNA libraries. TCRdb reprocessed the 5' RACE reads, with one entry per CDR3 protein and no DNA. Its table records some 140,000 distinct CDR3 sequences. This CDR3 has 12 amino acids. The germline CDR1 and CDR2 sequences are MDHEN and SYDVKM. General study points: Naive CXCR3-positive cells had TRB CDR3s more hydrophobic than those of CXCR3-negative naive cells. TRB CDR3 properties served as the basis for inferring TCR strength, and surface CD5 was comparable between naive subsets.

Points on this clonotype: As yet, its antigen is unknown.

The TCR comes from a human donor in good health. Some clones in this sample may be carry-over from other donors' samples. Sequenced sample: naive CXCR3+ CD8+ T cells from blood. Subset given: CD45RO-CCR7+CD27+CD95- naive CD8+ T cells expressing CXCR3 (TNR3+). The chain links TRBV28 to TRBJ2-7; TCRdb's assignment of TRBD1 cannot be checked, as there is no DNA. CDR3 residues: CASSLTDYEQYF.